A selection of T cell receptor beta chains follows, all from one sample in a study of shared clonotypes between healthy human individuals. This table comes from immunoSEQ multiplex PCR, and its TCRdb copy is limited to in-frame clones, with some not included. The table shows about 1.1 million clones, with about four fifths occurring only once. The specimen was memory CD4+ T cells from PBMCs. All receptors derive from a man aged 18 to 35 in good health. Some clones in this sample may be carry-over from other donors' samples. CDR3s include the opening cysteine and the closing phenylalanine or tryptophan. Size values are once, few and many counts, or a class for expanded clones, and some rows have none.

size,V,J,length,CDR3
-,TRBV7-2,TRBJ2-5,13,CASTRVRGETQYF
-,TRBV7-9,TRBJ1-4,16,CASSDFRQGPSEKLFF
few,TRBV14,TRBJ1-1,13,CASSLRQAGEAFF
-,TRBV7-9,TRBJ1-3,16,CASSYLGPGSGNTIYF
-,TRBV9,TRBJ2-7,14,CASSETSGSHEQYF
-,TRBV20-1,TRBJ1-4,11,CSASVPEKLFF
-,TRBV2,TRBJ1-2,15,CASSDLPDRGRGYTF
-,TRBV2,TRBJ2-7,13,CASTAGGPYEQYF
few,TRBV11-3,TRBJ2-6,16,CASSPSGSIGANVLTF
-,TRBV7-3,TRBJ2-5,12,CARGSREETQYF
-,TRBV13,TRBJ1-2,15,CASSLQGARVYGYTF
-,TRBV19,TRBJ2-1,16,CASRERGPTRNNEQFF
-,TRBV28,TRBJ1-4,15,CASSLGTATNEKLFF
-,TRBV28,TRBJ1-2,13,CASSLIGSYGYTF
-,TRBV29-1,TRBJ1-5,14,CSVSPTGGNQPQHF
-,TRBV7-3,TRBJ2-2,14,CASSQQGRTGELFF
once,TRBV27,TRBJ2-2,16,CASRSLRDGLTGELFF
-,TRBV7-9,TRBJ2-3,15,CASSLVGGLTDTQYF
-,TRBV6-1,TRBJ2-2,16,CASSVQDTANTGELFF
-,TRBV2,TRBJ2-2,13,CASSGLSGGELFF
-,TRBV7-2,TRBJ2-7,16,CASSYTSGSFSYEQYF
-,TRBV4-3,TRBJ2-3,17,CASSRVLTGREADTQYF
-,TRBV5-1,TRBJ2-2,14,CASSRGTNTGELFF
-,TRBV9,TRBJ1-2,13,CASSPRDRVSYTF
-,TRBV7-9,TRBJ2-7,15,CASSYSGTGAYEQYF
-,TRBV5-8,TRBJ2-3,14,CASSPNRGADTQYF
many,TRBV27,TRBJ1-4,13,CASSRTGNEKLFF
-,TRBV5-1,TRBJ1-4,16,CASSMTGGTTNEKLFF
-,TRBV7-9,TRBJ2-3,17,CASSFIWTSGRTDTQYF
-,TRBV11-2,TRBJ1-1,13,CASNRGMNTEAFF
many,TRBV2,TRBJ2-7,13,CASNPSGATEQYF
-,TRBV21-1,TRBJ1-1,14,CASSPGVWDTEAFF
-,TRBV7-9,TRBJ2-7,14,CASSYEPINYEQYF
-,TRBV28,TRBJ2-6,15,CASKGRASGANVLTF
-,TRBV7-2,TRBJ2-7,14,CASRFGQGTYEQYF
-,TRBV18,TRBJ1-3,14,CASSPPGRQNTIYF
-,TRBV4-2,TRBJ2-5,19,CASSQEGPGLAGVRETQYF
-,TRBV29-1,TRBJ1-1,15,CSVEVWRGLNTEAFF
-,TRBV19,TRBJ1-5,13,CASSPDRLQPQHF
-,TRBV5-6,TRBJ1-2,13,CASSLRQGYGYTF
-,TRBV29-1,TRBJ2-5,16,CSVGPGQLHHKETQYF
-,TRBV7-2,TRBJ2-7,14,CASSLVPVSYEQYF
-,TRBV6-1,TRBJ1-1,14,CASKKGAENTEAFF
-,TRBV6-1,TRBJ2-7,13,CASRTGGSYEQYF
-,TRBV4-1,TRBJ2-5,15,CASSQDTGGVETQYF
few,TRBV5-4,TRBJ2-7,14,CASSLTSGSKEQYF
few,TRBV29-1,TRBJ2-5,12,CSVGGGSAAQYF
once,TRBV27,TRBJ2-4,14,CASSMNRGPDIQYF
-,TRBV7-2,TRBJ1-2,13,CASSLPPNYGYTF
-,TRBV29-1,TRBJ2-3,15,CSAGGRLAGGDTQYF
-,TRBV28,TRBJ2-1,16,CASSPPLAGGSNEQFF
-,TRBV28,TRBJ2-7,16,CASSSLKTPGLHEQYF
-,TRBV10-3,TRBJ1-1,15,CAISRQGGKSTEAFF